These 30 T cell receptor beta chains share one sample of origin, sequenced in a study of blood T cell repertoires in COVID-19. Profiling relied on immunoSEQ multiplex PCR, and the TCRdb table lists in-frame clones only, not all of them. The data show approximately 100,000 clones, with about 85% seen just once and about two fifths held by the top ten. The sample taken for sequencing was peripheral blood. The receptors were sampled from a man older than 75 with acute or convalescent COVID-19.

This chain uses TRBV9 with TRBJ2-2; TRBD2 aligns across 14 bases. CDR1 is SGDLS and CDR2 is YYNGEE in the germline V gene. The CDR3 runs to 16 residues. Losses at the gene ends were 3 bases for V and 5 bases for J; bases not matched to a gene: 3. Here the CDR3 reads CASSEGLAGVTGELFF. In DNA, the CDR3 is TGTGCCAGCAGCGAGGGACTAGCGGGAGTAACCGGGGAGCTGTTTTTT.

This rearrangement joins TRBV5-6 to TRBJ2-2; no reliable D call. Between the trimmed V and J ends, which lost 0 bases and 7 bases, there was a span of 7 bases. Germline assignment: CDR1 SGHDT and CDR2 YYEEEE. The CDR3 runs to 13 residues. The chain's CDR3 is CASSLGGGGELFF. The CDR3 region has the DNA TGTGCCAGCAGCTTGGGAGGCGGCGGGGAGCTGTTTTTT.

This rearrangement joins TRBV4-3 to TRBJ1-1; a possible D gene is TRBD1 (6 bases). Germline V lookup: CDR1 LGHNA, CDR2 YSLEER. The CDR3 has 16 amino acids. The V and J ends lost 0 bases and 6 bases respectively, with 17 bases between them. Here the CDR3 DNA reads TGCGCCAGCAGCCAAGATAACCCGGGGGGCCGGGCTGAAGCTTTCTTT. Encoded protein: CASSQDNPGGRAEAFF.

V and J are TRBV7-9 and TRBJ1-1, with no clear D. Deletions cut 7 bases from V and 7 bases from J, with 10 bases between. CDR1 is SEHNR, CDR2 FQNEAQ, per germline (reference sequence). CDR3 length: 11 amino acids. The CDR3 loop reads CASTLGYEAFF. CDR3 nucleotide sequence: TGTGCCAGCACCTTGGGTTATGAAGCTTTCTTT. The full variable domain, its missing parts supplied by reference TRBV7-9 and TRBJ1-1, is DTGVSQNPRHKITKRGQNVTFRCDPISEHNRLYWYRQTLGQGPEFLTYFQNEAQLEKSRLLSDRFSAERPKGSFSTLEIQRTEQGDSAMYLCASTLGYEAFFGQGTRLTVV.

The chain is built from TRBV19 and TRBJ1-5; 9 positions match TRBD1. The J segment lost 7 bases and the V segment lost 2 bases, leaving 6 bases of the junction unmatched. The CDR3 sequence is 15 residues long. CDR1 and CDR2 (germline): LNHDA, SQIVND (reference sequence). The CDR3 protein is CASSIPGTGRQPQHF. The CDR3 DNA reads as TGTGCCAGTAGTATACCCGGGACAGGGAGACAGCCCCAGCATTTT.

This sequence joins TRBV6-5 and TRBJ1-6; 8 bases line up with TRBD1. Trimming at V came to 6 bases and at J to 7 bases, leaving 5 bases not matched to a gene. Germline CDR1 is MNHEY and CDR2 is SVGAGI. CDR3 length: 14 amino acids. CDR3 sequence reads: CASRGQASNSPLHF. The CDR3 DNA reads TGTGCCAGCAGGGGACAGGCGTCGAATTCACCCCTCCACTTT.

The CDR3 is CASSERTGKKDNQPQHF. As DNA, the CDR3 is TGTGCCAGCAGTGAAAGGACAGGAAAGAAGGACAATCAGCCCCAGCATTTT. This chain uses TRBV25-1 with TRBJ1-5, with 7 bases lining up with TRBD1. Germline lookup yields CDR1 MGHDK and CDR2 SYGVNS. The CDR3 runs to 17 residues. Trimming took 2 bases from V and 3 from J; bases not matched to a gene: 10.

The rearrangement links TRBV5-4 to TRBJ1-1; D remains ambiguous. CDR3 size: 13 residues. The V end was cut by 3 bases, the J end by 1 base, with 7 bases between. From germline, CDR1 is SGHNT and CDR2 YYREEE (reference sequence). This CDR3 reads CASSSYKNTEAFF. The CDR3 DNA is TGTGCCAGCAGCTCTTACAAGAACACTGAAGCTTTCTTT.

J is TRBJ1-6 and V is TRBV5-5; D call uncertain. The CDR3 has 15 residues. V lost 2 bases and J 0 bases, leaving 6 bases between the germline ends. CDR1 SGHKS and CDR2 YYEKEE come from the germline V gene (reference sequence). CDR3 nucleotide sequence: TGTGCCAGCAGCTTAGGGAGCTCCTATAATTCACCCCTCCACTTT. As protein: CASSLGSSYNSPLHF.

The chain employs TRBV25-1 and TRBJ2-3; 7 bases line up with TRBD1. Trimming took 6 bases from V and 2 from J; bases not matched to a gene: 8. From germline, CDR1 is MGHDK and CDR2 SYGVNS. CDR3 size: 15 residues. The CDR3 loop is CASSGQVLSTDTQYF. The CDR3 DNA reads TGTGCCAGCAGCGGACAGGTTTTATCCACAGATACGCAGTATTTT. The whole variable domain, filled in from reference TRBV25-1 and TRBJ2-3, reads EADIYQTPRYLVIGTGKKITLECSQTMGHDKMYWYQQDPGMELHLIHYSYGVNSTEKGDLSSESTVSRIRTEHFPLTLESARPSHTSQYLCASSGQVLSTDTQYFGPGTRLTVL.

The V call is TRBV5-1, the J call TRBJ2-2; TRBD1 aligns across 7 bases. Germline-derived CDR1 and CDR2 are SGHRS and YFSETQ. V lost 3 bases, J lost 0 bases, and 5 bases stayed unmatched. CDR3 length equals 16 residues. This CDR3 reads CASSYSTGANTGELFF. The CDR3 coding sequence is TGCGCCAGCAGCTATTCTACAGGGGCGAACACCGGGGAGCTGTTTTTT.

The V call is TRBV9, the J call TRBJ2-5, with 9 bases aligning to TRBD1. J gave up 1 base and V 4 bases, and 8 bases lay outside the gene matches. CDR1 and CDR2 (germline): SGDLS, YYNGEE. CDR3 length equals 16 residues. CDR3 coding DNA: TGTGCCAGCAGCCACGGAGACAGGGGGTTCCAAGAGACCCAGTACTTC. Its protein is CASSHGDRGFQETQYF.

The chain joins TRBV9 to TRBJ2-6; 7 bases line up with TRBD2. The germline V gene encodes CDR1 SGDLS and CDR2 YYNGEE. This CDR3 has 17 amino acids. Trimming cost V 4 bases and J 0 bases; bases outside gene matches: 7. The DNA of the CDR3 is TGTGCCAGCAGCCCAGAGGGCGGGAGCTCTGGGGCCAACGTCCTGACTTTC. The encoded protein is CASSPEGGSSGANVLTF. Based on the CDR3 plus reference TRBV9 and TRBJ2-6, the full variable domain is DSGVTQTPKHLITATGQRVTLRCSPRSGDLSVYWYQQSLDQGLQFLIQYYNGEERAKGNILERFSAQQFPDLHSELNLSSLELGDSALYFCASSPEGGSSGANVLTFGAGSRLTVL.

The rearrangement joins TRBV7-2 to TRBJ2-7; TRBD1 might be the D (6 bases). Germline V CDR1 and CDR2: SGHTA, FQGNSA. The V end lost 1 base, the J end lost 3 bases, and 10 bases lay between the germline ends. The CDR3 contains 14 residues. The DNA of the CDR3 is TGTGCCAGCAGCTTAGGGGGGCCCCTCTACGAGCAGTACTTC. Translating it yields CASSLGGPLYEQYF.

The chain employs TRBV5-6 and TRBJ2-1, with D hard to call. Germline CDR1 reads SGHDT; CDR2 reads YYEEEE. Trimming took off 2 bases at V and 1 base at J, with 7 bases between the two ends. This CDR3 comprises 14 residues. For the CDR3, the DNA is TGTGCCAGCAGCTTACTGGTATCCTACAATGAGCAGTTCTTC. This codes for CASSLLVSYNEQFF.

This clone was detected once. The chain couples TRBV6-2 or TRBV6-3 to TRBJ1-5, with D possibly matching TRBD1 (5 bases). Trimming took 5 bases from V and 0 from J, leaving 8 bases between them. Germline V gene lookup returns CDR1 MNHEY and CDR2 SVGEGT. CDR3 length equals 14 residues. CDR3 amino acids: CASSRQTSNQPQHF. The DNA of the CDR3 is TGTGCCAGCAGTCGACAGACTAGCAATCAGCCCCAGCATTTT.

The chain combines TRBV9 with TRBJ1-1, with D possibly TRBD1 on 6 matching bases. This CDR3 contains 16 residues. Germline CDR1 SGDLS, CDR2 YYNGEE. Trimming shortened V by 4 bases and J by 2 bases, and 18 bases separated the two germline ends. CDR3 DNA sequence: TGTGCCAGCAGCTCGCACACAGGGCCCCGTAACACTGAAGCTTTCTTT. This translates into CASSSHTGPRNTEAFF. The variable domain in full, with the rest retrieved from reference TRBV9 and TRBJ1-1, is DSGVTQTPKHLITATGQRVTLRCSPRSGDLSVYWYQQSLDQGLQFLIQYYNGEERAKGNILERFSAQQFPDLHSELNLSSLELGDSALYFCASSSHTGPRNTEAFFGQGTRLTVV.

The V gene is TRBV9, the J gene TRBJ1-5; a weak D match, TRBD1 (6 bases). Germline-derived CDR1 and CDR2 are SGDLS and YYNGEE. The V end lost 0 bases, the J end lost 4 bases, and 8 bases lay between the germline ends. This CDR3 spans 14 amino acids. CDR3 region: CASSVGDTNQPQHF. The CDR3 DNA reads TGTGCCAGCAGCGTAGGGGACACTAATCAGCCCCAGCATTTT.

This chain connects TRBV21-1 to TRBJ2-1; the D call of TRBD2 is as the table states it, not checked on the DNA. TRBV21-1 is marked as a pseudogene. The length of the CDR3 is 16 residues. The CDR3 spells CASSKKGLPLDNEQFF. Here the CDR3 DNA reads TGTGCCAGCAGCAAAAAGGGACTCCCTTTAGACAATGAGCAGTTCTTC.

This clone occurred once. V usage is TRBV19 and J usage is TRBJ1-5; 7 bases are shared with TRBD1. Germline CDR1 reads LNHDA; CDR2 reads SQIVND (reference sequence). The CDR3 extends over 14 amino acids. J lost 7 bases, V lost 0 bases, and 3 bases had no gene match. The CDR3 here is CASSIDYRGQPQHF. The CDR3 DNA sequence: TGTGCCAGTAGTATAGACTACAGGGGACAGCCCCAGCATTTT.

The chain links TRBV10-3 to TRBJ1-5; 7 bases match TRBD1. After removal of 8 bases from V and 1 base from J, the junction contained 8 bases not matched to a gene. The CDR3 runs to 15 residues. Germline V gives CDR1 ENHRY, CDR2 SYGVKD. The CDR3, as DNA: TGTGCCATCGCCACAGGGGCATCGAGCAATCAGCCCCAGCATTTT. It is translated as CAIATGASSNQPQHF.

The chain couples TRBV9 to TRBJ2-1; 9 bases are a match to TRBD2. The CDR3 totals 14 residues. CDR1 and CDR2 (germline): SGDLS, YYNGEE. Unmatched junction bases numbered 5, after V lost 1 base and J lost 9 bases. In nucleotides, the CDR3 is TGTGCCAGCAGCGTATTAGGGCGGGAGGGTGAGCAGTTCTTC. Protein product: CASSVLGREGEQFF.

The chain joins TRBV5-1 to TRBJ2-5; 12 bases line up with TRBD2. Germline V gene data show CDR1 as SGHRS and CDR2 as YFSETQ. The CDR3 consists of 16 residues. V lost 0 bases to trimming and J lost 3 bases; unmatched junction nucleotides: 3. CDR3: CASSLGGLAGKETQYF. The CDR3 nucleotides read TGCGCCAGCAGCTTGGGGGGACTAGCGGGTAAAGAGACCCAGTACTTC.

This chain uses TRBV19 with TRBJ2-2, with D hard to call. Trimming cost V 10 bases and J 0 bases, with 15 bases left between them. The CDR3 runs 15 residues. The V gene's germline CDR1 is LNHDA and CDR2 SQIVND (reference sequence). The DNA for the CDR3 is TGTGCCACCCAGCCGGTGACAACGAACACCGGGGAGCTGTTTTTT. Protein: CATQPVTTNTGELFF.

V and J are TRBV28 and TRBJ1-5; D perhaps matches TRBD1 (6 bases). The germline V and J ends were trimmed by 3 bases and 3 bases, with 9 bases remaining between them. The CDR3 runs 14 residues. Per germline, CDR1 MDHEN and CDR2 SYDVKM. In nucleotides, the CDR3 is TGTGCCAGCAGTTTCGGACAGAACAATCAGCCCCAGCATTTT. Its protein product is CASSFGQNNQPQHF.

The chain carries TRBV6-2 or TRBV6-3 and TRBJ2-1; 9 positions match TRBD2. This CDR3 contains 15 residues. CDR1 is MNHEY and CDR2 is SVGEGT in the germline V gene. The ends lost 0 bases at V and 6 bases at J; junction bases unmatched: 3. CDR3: CASSYSGLAGNEQFF. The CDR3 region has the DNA TGTGCCAGCAGTTACTCGGGACTAGCTGGCAATGAGCAGTTCTTC.

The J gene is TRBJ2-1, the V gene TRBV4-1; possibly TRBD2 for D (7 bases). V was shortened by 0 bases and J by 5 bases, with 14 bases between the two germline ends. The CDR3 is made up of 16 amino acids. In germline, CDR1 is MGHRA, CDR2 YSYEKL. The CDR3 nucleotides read TGCGCCAGCAGCCAAGATTCGGGGGGCTCTGACAATGAGCAGTTCTTC. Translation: CASSQDSGGSDNEQFF.

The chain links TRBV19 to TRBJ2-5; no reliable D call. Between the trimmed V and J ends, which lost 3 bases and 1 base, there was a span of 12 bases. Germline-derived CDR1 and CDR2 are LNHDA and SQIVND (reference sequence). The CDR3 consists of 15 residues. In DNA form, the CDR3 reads TGTGCCAGTAGTATGGTCGCAGCGTTCCAAGAGACCCAGTACTTC. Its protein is CASSMVAAFQETQYF.

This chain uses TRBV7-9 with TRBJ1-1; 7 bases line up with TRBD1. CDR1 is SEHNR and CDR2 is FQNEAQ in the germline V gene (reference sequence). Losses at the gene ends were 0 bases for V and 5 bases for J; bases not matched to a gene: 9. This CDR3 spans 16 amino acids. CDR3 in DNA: TGTGCCAGCAGCTTAGCAGACAGGGCCTTAAGGACTGAAGCTTTCTTT. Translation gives CASSLADRALRTEAFF.

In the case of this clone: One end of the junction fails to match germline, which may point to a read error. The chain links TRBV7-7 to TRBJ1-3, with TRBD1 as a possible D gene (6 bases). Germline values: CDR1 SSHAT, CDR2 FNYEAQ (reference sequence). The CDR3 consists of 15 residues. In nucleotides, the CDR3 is TGTGCTAGCAGCTTAAAAGCAGGGGCTGGAAACACCATATATTTT. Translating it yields CASSLKAGAGNTIYF.